Listed here are 10 T cell receptor beta chains from one sample, sequenced in a study of CD8 T cells in ankylosing spondylitis. TCRdb processed the 5' RACE reads anew with MiXCR; each CDR3 protein has one entry. Here the sample spans approximately 250,000 distinct CDR3 sequences, roughly 8.2% being singletons. The specimen was blood, either unsorted or a sorted T cell fraction (not recorded which). Receptors were obtained from a female donor with ankylosing spondylitis or in good health (not recorded which).

This clonotype was seen many times. This chain links TRBV12-3 or TRBV12-4 with TRBJ2-2; tentatively, D is TRBD2 (5 bases). Trimming removed 5 bases at V and 7 bases at J, with 11 bases between. The CDR3 extends over 13 amino acids. The CDR3 loop reads CASSTLANGELFF. CDR3 sequence (DNA): TGTGCCAGCAGTACCCTAGCAAACGGGGAGCTGTTTTTT.

This clonotype showed up many times. The V call is TRBV20-1, the J call TRBJ2-5; 13 bases align to TRBD2. The CDR3 has 17 amino acids. V lost 1 base, J lost 4 bases, and 9 bases stayed unmatched. Germline values: CDR1 DFQATT, CDR2 SNEGSKA (reference sequence). In DNA, the CDR3 is TGCAGTGCTAGAGCCACTAGCGGGAGGGCACAACGAGAGACCCAGTACTTC. It codes for CSARATSGRAQRETQYF.

This clonotype was recorded at least ten times. This chain links TRBV27 with TRBJ1-6; D not certain. V lost 4 bases, J lost 8 bases, and 6 bases lay in between. The CDR3 is made up of 12 amino acids. The germline V gene encodes CDR1 MNHEY and CDR2 SMNVEV (reference sequence). CDR3 coding DNA: TGTGCCAGCAGTTCCGGGGATTCACCCCTCCACTTT. This encodes CASSSGDSPLHF.

This clonotype was seen many times. The chain carries TRBV7-8 and TRBJ2-3, with D perhaps given as TRBD1 or TRBD2 (5 bases each). The V end lost 0 bases, the J end lost 6 bases, and 13 bases lay between the germline ends. The CDR3 covers 15 residues. The germline V gene encodes CDR1 SGHVS and CDR2 FQNEAQ. The CDR3 region is CASSLAGAEADTQYF. In DNA, the CDR3 is TGTGCCAGCAGCTTAGCCGGGGCCGAGGCGGATACGCAGTATTTT.

This clonotype was observed many times. The chain is built from TRBV5-1 and TRBJ2-6, with D tentatively TRBD2 (5 bases). Between the trimmed V and J ends, which lost 4 bases and 3 bases, there was a span of 11 bases. Per germline, CDR1 SGHRS and CDR2 YFSETQ. The CDR3 spans 15 residues. CDR3 coding DNA: TGCGCCAGCAGCCTAGCTATCGGTGGGGCCAACGTCCTGACTTTC. Translated: CASSLAIGGANVLTF. The full variable domain, rest sourced from reference TRBV5-1 and TRBJ2-6, is KAGVTQTPRYLIKTRGQQVTLSCSPISGHRSVSWYQQTPGQGLQFLFEYFSETQRNKGNFPGRFSGRQFSNSRSEMNVSTLELGDSALYLCASSLAIGGANVLTFGAGSRLTVL.

This clonotype was counted at least ten times. This chain links TRBV7-3 with TRBJ2-5, with 9 nucleotides matching TRBD2. Germline trimming cut 0 bases from V and 5 bases from J; bases unmatched to any gene: 4. The CDR3 is made up of 15 amino acids. Germline CDR1 and CDR2: SGHTA and FQGTGA. Written as DNA, the CDR3 is TGTGCCAGCAGCTTAACCGGGAGCGGGAGGGAGACCCAGTACTTC. It translates to CASSLTGSGRETQYF.

This clonotype was recorded at least ten times. The J gene is TRBJ2-4, the V gene TRBV5-1; no clear D gene. Trimming pared 3 bases from V and 7 bases from J, leaving 11 bases between. The CDR3 is made up of 13 amino acids. Germline assignment: CDR1 SGHRS and CDR2 YFSETQ. CDR3 sequence (DNA): TGCGCCAGCAGCTCGGAGTATTCCAACATTCAGTACTTC. Its translation: CASSSEYSNIQYF. The whole variable domain, remainder taken from reference TRBV5-1 and TRBJ2-4, is KAGVTQTPRYLIKTRGQQVTLSCSPISGHRSVSWYQQTPGQGLQFLFEYFSETQRNKGNFPGRFSGRQFSNSRSEMNVSTLELGDSALYLCASSSEYSNIQYFGAGTRLSVL.

At least ten counts were recorded for this clonotype. The V and J genes are TRBV6-5 and TRBJ2-5; 8 bases are a match to TRBD1. V dropped 5 bases and J dropped 3; count of bases not matched to a gene: 2. Germline V lookup: CDR1 MNHEY, CDR2 SVGAGI. There are 13 residues in the CDR3. For the CDR3, the DNA is TGTGCCAGCAGTAACAGGGGGAAAGAGACCCAGTACTTC. It is translated as CASSNRGKETQYF.

Many counts were recorded for this clonotype. The rearrangement joins TRBV28 to TRBJ1-2; 7 bases map to TRBD1. Losses at the gene ends were 2 bases for V and 2 bases for J; bases not matched to a gene: 2. The CDR3 runs 14 residues. The germline CDR1 and CDR2 sequences are MDHEN and SYDVKM. In nucleotides, the CDR3 is TGTGCCAGCAGTTTACCGGGACAGAACTATGGCTACACCTTC. This gives the protein CASSLPGQNYGYTF.

This clonotype was picked up one time. A much larger clone lies a single base off, so this may be a read error. The chain employs TRBV27 and TRBJ2-7, with D tentatively TRBD1 (5 bases). The CDR3 is 13 amino acids. The germline V gene encodes CDR1 MNHEY and CDR2 SMNVEV (reference sequence). V was shortened by 8 bases and J by 6 bases, with 17 bases between the two germline ends. For the CDR3, the DNA is TGTGCCAGCGGACACCCTTCCACATCCGAGCAGTACTTC. This sequence encodes CASGHPSTSEQYF.